A single TCR beta chain is shown here with its context. Its specificity is unknown. Time point denoted: week 35, safety follow-up. Each dose delivered 300 ug of mutant IDH1 20-mer peptide subcutaneously with imiquimod. This sample was included in a study of a mutant IDH1 vaccine in newly diagnosed glioma. The CDR3 consists of 13 residues. Trimming took 5 bases from V and 4 from J, leaving 9 bases between them. Germline lookup yields CDR1 MNHEY and CDR2 SVGAGI. Using immunoSEQ multiplex PCR, the repertoire was profiled, and TCRdb retains in-frame clones only, with some absent. The table shows about 44,000 clones, with under 90% occurring only once.

This chain connects TRBV6-5 to TRBJ1-5; D gene uncertain. This TCR derives from a woman aged 40 to 50 with glioma. Some clones in this sample may be carry-over from other donors' samples. Sequencing used PBMCs, obtained from a glioma patient whose treatment included an IDH1 peptide vaccine. The CDR3 DNA reads as TGTGCCAGCAGTGAGGCATCGAATCAGCCCCAGCATTTT. Protein: CASSEASNQPQHF.